This T cell receptor beta chain is drawn from a study of beta chain features in type 1 diabetes. Study results and limitations: In all four CD4+ subsets, TCRB CDR3 length was significantly, moderately reduced in type 1 diabetes.

Reverse transcription of all isolated RNA meant that expressed TCRB transcripts were sequenced. Produced via immunoSEQ multiplex PCR; TCRdb's table is partial and in-frame only. The sample records about 150,000 clones, roughly 8% being singletons. Germline lookup yields CDR1 KGHSH and CDR2 LQKENI. Trimming took 0 bases from V and 3 from J, leaving 18 bases between them. The CDR3 is 18 amino acids. This clone appeared a few times. The target antigen is unknown. The chain links TRBV18 to TRBJ2-4; TRBD1 is a possible D gene (6 bases). The sequence derives from a man between 18 and 35 years old with type 1 diabetes. The sample comprised central memory CD4+ T cells from blood. The CDR3 is CASSPPRTASLGKNIQYF. The CDR3 DNA is TGTGCCAGCTCACCACCGAGGACAGCCAGCCTAGGCAAAAACATTCAGTACTTC.